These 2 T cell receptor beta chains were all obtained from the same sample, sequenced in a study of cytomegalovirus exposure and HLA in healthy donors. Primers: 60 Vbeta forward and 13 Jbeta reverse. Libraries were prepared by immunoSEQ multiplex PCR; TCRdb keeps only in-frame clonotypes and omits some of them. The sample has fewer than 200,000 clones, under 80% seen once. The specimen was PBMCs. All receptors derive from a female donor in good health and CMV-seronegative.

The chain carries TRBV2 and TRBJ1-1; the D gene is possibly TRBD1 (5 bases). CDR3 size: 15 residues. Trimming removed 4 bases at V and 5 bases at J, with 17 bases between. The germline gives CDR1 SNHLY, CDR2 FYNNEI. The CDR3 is CASSVVGRGETEAFF. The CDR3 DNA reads TGTGCCAGCAGTGTGGTAGGGCGGGGGGAGACTGAAGCTTTCTTT.

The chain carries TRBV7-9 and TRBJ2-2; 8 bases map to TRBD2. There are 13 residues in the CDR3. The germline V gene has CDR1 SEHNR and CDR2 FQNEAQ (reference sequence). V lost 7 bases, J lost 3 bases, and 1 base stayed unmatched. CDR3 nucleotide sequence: TGTGCCAGCATGACTAGCGACACCGGGGAGCTGTTTTTT. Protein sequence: CASMTSDTGELFF.